Listed here are 28 T cell receptor beta chains from one sample, sequenced in a study of blood T cell repertoires in COVID-19. Assay used: immunoSEQ multiplex PCR; TCRdb lists only in-frame clones, some missing. The sample shows 90,000 to 120,000 clones, more than 80% of them seen only once. The sample consisted of peripheral blood. The receptors were gathered from a man between 35 and 55 years old with active or convalescent COVID-19.

The J gene is TRBJ2-3, the V gene TRBV11-2; no firm D call. The germline V gene encodes CDR1 SGHAT and CDR2 FQNNGV. Trimming pared 4 bases from V and 4 bases from J, leaving 9 bases between. The CDR3 is 13 residues long. CDR3 amino acids: CASSSLSPDTQYF. The DNA of the CDR3 is TGTGCCAGCAGCTCTTTATCTCCAGATACGCAGTATTTT. Using reference TRBV11-2 and TRBJ2-3 for the parts outside the CDR3, the full variable domain is EAGVAQSPRYKIIEKRQSVAFWCNPISGHATLYWYQQILGQGPKLLIQFQNNGVVDDSQLPKDRFSAERLKGVDSTLKIQPAKLEDSAVYLCASSSLSPDTQYFGPGTRLTVL.

The chain uses TRBV5-1 and TRBJ2-7; TRBD2 aligns across 10 bases. The CDR3 is 15 residues long. The junction had 5 bases not matched to a gene; V was cut back by 2 bases and J by 3 bases. CDR1 and CDR2 from the germline V gene are SGHRS and YFSETQ. The CDR3 is CASSFTSGAYYEQYF. The CDR3 DNA reads as TGCGCCAGCAGCTTTACTAGCGGGGCTTACTACGAGCAGTACTTC.

The CDR3 sequence is CASSREPLTGELFF. The CDR3 nucleotides are TGTGCCAGCAGCCGGGAACCGCTCACCGGGGAGCTGTTTTTT. The rearrangement joins TRBV7-2 to TRBJ2-2; maybe TRBD2 (5 bases). Germline values: CDR1 SGHTA, CDR2 FQGNSA. V lost 5 bases and J 4 bases, leaving 11 bases between the germline ends. The CDR3 loop spans 14 amino acids.

The chain has TRBV30 and TRBJ1-4, with 8 bases identical to TRBD1. Germline CDR1 reads GTSNPN; CDR2 reads SVGIG (reference sequence). The CDR3 loop spans 14 amino acids. Germline trimming cut 4 bases from V and 7 bases from J; bases unmatched to any gene: 8. The CDR3 region has the DNA TGTGCCTGGACTTGGACAGGGAAGGGTGAAAAACTGTTTTTT. Its protein is CAWTWTGKGEKLFF.

CDR3 region: CASSEGGDHYEQYF. CDR3 bases: TGTGCCAGCAGTGAGGGAGGGGACCACTACGAGCAGTACTTC. The rearrangement uses TRBV6-1 and TRBJ2-7; 7 bases are shared with TRBD2. The CDR3 covers 14 residues. Germline V CDR1 and CDR2: MNHNS, SASEGT. The V gene end was trimmed by 3 bases and the J gene end by 3 bases; junction bases not matched to a gene: 5.

This clone was found once. Here the CDR3 reads CASSLEEISGANVLTF. CDR3 DNA: TGTGCCAGCAGCTTAGAAGAGATCTCTGGGGCCAACGTCCTGACTTTC. V usage is TRBV7-9 and J usage is TRBJ2-6; D is unclear. The CDR3 spans 16 residues. Germline loops: CDR1 SEHNR, CDR2 FQNEAQ (reference sequence). Between the trimmed V and J ends, which lost 1 base and 0 bases, there was a span of 7 bases.

V usage is TRBV29-1 and J usage is TRBJ1-1; TRBD1 aligns across 8 bases. CDR3 length equals 15 residues. Germline CDR1 SQVTM, CDR2 ANQGSEA. J lost 5 bases, V lost 2 bases, and 10 bases had no gene match. In DNA, the CDR3 is TGCAGCGTTGAATTCCTAAGACAGGGGTGGACTGAAGCTTTCTTT. This encodes CSVEFLRQGWTEAFF.

Comments on this clone: At one of its ends the junction is not consistent with the germline gene, which may arise from a read error. The rearrangement uses TRBV10-3 and TRBJ2-7, with no clear D. The CDR3 is made up of 12 amino acids. CDR1 ENHRY and CDR2 SYGVKD come from the germline V gene. The CDR3 protein is CATGTDSYEQYF. The DNA for the CDR3 is TGCGCAACCGGAACAGACTCCTACGAGCAGTACTTC.

The chain uses TRBV28 and TRBJ1-1; D is undetermined. The CDR3 extends over 16 amino acids. Deletions cut 0 bases from V and 1 base from J, with 12 bases between. Germline values: CDR1 MDHEN, CDR2 SYDVKM. CDR3 sequence (DNA): TGTGCCAGCAGTTTATGGTTTGGGCAGAAGAACACTGAAGCTTTCTTT. This translates into CASSLWFGQKNTEAFF.

V usage is TRBV11-2 and J usage is TRBJ2-7; 8 bases match TRBD1. CDR1 and CDR2 from the germline V gene are SGHAT and FQNNGV. V gave up 6 bases and J gave up 6 bases; unmatched junction bases: 7. The CDR3 runs to 13 residues. Written as DNA, the CDR3 is TGTGCCAGCAGAAATTTGACAGGGGCCGAGCAGTACTTC. Translating it yields CASRNLTGAEQYF.

This sequence joins TRBV28 and TRBJ1-1, with D tentatively TRBD1 (6 bases). Trimming left V 4 bases short and J 4 bases short, with 10 bases between. Germline CDR1 reads MDHEN; CDR2 reads SYDVKM. This CDR3 region has 13 residues. As DNA, the CDR3 is TGTGCCAGCAGTTCACAGGGTGGCACTGAAGCTTTCTTT. Translation: CASSSQGGTEAFF.

The chain has TRBV20-1 and TRBJ1-1; D gene ambiguous. Trimming took off 3 bases at V and 1 base at J, with 18 bases between the two ends. The CDR3 sequence is 16 residues long. CDR1 is DFQATT and CDR2 is SNEGSKA in the germline V gene (reference sequence). In DNA, the CDR3 is TGCAGTGCTAGTAGCCTCGCCGTAAGAACGAACACTGAAGCTTTCTTT. This encodes CSASSLAVRTNTEAFF.

This clone was seen more than once but under ten times. The chain employs TRBV7-9 and TRBJ1-1; 8 positions match TRBD1. Losses at the gene ends were 1 base for V and 0 bases for J; bases not matched to a gene: 1. Looked up from germline, CDR1 is SEHNR and CDR2 is FQNEAQ (reference sequence). The CDR3 is 15 residues long. CDR3 sequence: CASSLEQGVNTEAFF. The CDR3 DNA reads TGTGCCAGCAGCTTAGAACAGGGGGTGAACACTGAAGCTTTCTTT.

The chain carries TRBV5-1 and TRBJ1-2; D is unresolved. CDR3 length: 14 amino acids. Germline V lookup: CDR1 SGHRS, CDR2 YFSETQ. Trimming pared 1 base from V and 8 bases from J, leaving 15 bases between. CDR3 amino acids: CASSLWAEQGGYTF. CDR3 DNA sequence: TGCGCCAGCAGCTTGTGGGCAGAGCAAGGAGGCTACACCTTC. Using reference TRBV5-1 and TRBJ1-2 for the parts outside the CDR3, the full variable domain is KAGVTQTPRYLIKTRGQQVTLSCSPISGHRSVSWYQQTPGQGLQFLFEYFSETQRNKGNFPGRFSGRQFSNSRSEMNVSTLELGDSALYLCASSLWAEQGGYTFGSGTRLTVV.

The chain joins TRBV28 to TRBJ2-5; perhaps TRBD1 as D (6 bases). Germline V gene lookup returns CDR1 MDHEN and CDR2 SYDVKM. This CDR3 is 15 amino acids long. V was clipped by 3 bases and J by 5 bases, with 16 bases between them. The CDR3 sequence is CASSLVLGASETQYF. CDR3 coding DNA: TGTGCCAGCAGTTTGGTTCTGGGGGCAAGCGAGACCCAGTACTTC.

This clone was seen a few times. The chain links TRBV25-1 to TRBJ2-2; tentative D call: TRBD1 (7 bases). Trimming pared 2 bases from V and 0 bases from J, leaving 10 bases between. Germline V gene lookup returns CDR1 MGHDK and CDR2 SYGVNS. The CDR3 runs to 16 residues. The CDR3 protein is CASSEGGTANTGELFF. The DNA for the CDR3 is TGTGCCAGCAGTGAAGGGGGGACAGCGAACACCGGGGAGCTGTTTTTT.

The rearrangement joins TRBV7-9 to TRBJ1-4; TRBD1 is a possible D gene (5 bases). The germline CDR1 and CDR2 sequences are SEHNR and FQNEAQ (reference sequence). The CDR3 loop spans 15 amino acids. The V end lost 3 bases, the J end lost 4 bases, and 12 bases lay between the germline ends. CDR3 in DNA: TGTGCCAGCAGCTTTCTTCCAGGGATTAATGAAAAACTGTTTTTT. This sequence encodes CASSFLPGINEKLFF.

This clone was picked up one time. The chain links TRBV4-1 to TRBJ1-6; TRBD1 matches 9 bases. CDR1 and CDR2 (germline): MGHRA, YSYEKL. CDR3 length: 16 amino acids. The V and J ends lost 4 bases and 9 bases, in that order; junction bases with no gene match: 10. DNA of the CDR3: TGCGCCAGCAGCCTGGTGACCGGGACAGGGCGTTCACCCCTCCACTTT. Protein product: CASSLVTGTGRSPLHF.

This clone was found once. The chain recombines TRBV7-3 with TRBJ2-6, with 11 bases aligning to TRBD2. Germline V gene lookup returns CDR1 SGHTA and CDR2 FQGTGA. This CDR3 comprises 18 residues. With 5 bases clipped from V and 0 bases from J, the junction kept 6 bases outside the gene matches. CDR3 sequence reads: CASSPITSGSSGANVLTF. CDR3 DNA: TGTGCCAGCAGCCCTATTACTAGCGGGAGCTCTGGGGCCAACGTCCTGACTTTC.

This chain joins TRBV5-1 and TRBJ1-1, with D perhaps matching TRBD1 (5 bases). The V gene lost 0 bases and the J gene lost 4 bases, with 13 bases spanning the gap. This CDR3 comprises 15 residues. The germline V gene has CDR1 SGHRS and CDR2 YFSETQ. The CDR3 sequence: CASSLASGQGTEAFF. For the CDR3, the DNA is TGCGCCAGCAGCTTGGCCTCTGGGCAGGGCACTGAAGCTTTCTTT.

The V call is TRBV3-1 (or the pseudogene TRBV3-2), the J call TRBJ2-2, with 7 bases aligning to TRBD1. Losses at the gene ends were 7 bases for V and 5 bases for J; bases not matched to a gene: 4. This CDR3 comprises 13 residues. The germline gives CDR1 LGHDT, CDR2 YNNKEL (reference sequence). CDR3 sequence reads: CASTTRGTGELFF. The CDR3 nucleotides are TGTGCCAGCACCACCAGGGGGACCGGGGAGCTGTTTTTT.

The chain recombines TRBV7-9 with TRBJ1-1; possible D gene TRBD1, 6 bases. The CDR3 totals 13 residues. Germline CDR1 is SEHNR and CDR2 is FQNEAQ (reference sequence). Trimming removed 1 base from V and 3 bases from J, with 6 bases in between. This chain's CDR3 is CASSLDRDTEAFF. CDR3 coding DNA: TGTGCCAGCAGCTTAGACAGGGACACTGAAGCTTTCTTT.

The J gene is TRBJ1-1, the V gene TRBV3-1 (or the pseudogene TRBV3-2), with 7 bases lining up with TRBD1. CDR3 length: 14 residues. Unmatched junction bases numbered 4, after V lost 1 base and J lost 5 bases. Germline V CDR1 and CDR2: LGHDT, YNNKEL (reference sequence). The CDR3 DNA sequence: TGTGCCAGCAGCCAAGTGCAGGGGGAGACTGAAGCTTTCTTT. Translating gives CASSQVQGETEAFF.

This chain connects TRBV19 to TRBJ1-5; a weak D match, TRBD1 (5 bases). The germline CDR1 and CDR2 sequences are LNHDA and SQIVND (reference sequence). Trimming removed 4 bases from V and 0 bases from J, with 10 bases in between. The CDR3 length is 15 residues. The CDR3 DNA reads as TGTGCCAGTAGTACCGGACATCCTAGCAATCAGCCCCAGCATTTT. Amino acids: CASSTGHPSNQPQHF.

This clone appeared once. This chain connects TRBV6-6 to TRBJ2-3; 12 positions agree with TRBD2. The V segment lost 6 bases and the J segment 4 bases; nucleotides outside the gene matches: 17. The CDR3 contains 19 residues. The germline V gene has CDR1 MNHNY and CDR2 SVGAGI (reference sequence). CDR3 bases: TGTGCCAGCAGCTCACCAATCCGGACTAGCGGGACGGGGGCAGATACGCAGTATTTT. Translating gives CASSSPIRTSGTGADTQYF.

J is TRBJ2-7 and V is TRBV7-3, with D perhaps matching TRBD2 (7 bases). CDR1 is SGHTA, CDR2 FQGTGA, per germline. V lost 2 bases to trimming and J lost 2 bases, with 13 bases between them. The CDR3 length is 15 residues. CDR3 amino acids: CASSLEGGGTYEQYF. The CDR3 DNA sequence: TGTGCCAGCAGCTTAGAGGGAGGGGGGACCTACGAGCAGTACTTC.

J is TRBJ1-1 and V is TRBV5-1; 11 positions agree with TRBD1. CDR1 is SGHRS, CDR2 YFSETQ, per germline. V was pared by 2 bases and J by 3 bases, with 6 bases of the junction left unmatched. The CDR3 consists of 16 residues. The CDR3: CASSFLGTGGDTEAFF. Written as DNA, the CDR3 is TGCGCCAGCAGCTTTCTCGGGACAGGGGGGGACACTGAAGCTTTCTTT.

The chain recombines TRBV15 with TRBJ1-5, with D possibly being TRBD1 (6 bases). V lost 5 bases, J lost 3 bases, and 17 bases lay in between. Germline-derived CDR1 and CDR2 are LNHNV and YYDKDF (reference sequence). This CDR3 has 16 amino acids. The CDR3 loop is CATSSSRQVNNQPQHF. CDR3 sequence (DNA): TGTGCCACCAGCTCCAGCCGACAGGTGAACAATCAGCCCCAGCATTTT.